This TCR beta chain was captured in a study of a mutant IDH1 vaccine in newly diagnosed glioma. Using immunoSEQ multiplex PCR, the repertoire was profiled, and TCRdb retains in-frame clones only, with some absent. Of just under 95,000 clones in the sample, around 80% are singletons; the top ten hold roughly 7%. CDR1 and CDR2 (germline): MNHEY, SMNVEV (reference sequence). Between the trimmed V and J ends, which lost 8 bases and 9 bases, there was a span of 14 bases. This CDR3 has 13 residues. The sample's time point: baseline, week 1 (first vaccination visit). Treatment denoted: pre-vaccination baseline after standard-of-care therapy.

The source was PBMCs, collected from a glioma patient treated with radiotherapy, temozolomide or both. The TCR originated in a man aged 35-49 years with glioma. The genes are TRBV27 and TRBJ1-6; D is uncertain. Here the CDR3 DNA reads TGTGCCAGCGGCGACGGTTCTCTTTCACCCCTCCACTTT. This codes for CASGDGSLSPLHF.